This TCR beta chain was observed in a study of blood T cell repertoires in COVID-19. As for the study in general: T cells, B-cell-depleted T cells, or PBMCs provided the cDNA or gDNA that served as material.

The method was immunoSEQ multiplex PCR; TCRdb's version includes in-frame clones alone and lacks a portion of them. The table has a few hundred thousand clones, around 87% seen once. This CDR3 contains 17 residues. Germline V CDR1 and CDR2: MNHEY, SMNVEV (reference sequence). J gave up 5 bases and V 5 bases, and 14 bases lay outside the gene matches. The rearrangement links TRBV27 to TRBJ2-7, with 11 nucleotides matching TRBD2. This clonotype originated in a man in his late teens or twenties with active or convalescent COVID-19. The specimen sequenced was peripheral blood. The DNA for the CDR3 is TGTGCCAGCAGTCGCCAACTAGCGGGAGCTACCTATGACGAGCAGTACTTC. It is translated as CASSRQLAGATYDEQYF.